This is a list of T cell receptor beta chains from one sample in a study of a mutant IDH1 vaccine in newly diagnosed glioma. Using immunoSEQ multiplex PCR, the repertoire was profiled, and TCRdb retains in-frame clones only, with some absent. The top ten clones hold around 1.7% of a sample with roughly 39,000 clones, roughly 85% of them seen once. For these TCRs, the target antigens are not known. Sequencing used PBMCs, obtained from a glioma patient whose treatment included an IDH1 peptide vaccine. The receptors were gathered from a man aged 40-55 years with glioma. The CDR3 runs from the conserved cysteine through the conserved F or W. The D gene is left open where the match is weak.

-	TRBV9	TRBJ1-1	TGTGCCAGCAGCGTAGACGGGGGGACTGAAGCTTTCTTT	CASSVDGGTEAFF
TRBD2	TRBV19	TRBJ2-7	TGTGCCAGTAGTATTGAACAACTAGCGGGACGGTACGAGCAGTACTTC	CASSIEQLAGRYEQYF
-	TRBV4-1	TRBJ1-3	TGCGCCAGCAGCCAAGTGCGGACAAGCTCTGGAAACACCATATATTTT	CASSQVRTSSGNTIYF
TRBD2	TRBV7-2	TRBJ2-7	TGTGCCAGCAGCCGGGAGGGTAGCGGGAAAACCTACGAGCAGTACTTC	CASSREGSGKTYEQYF
TRBD2	TRBV27	TRBJ2-2	TGTGCCAGCAGGACTAGCGGGAGTACCGGGGAGCTGTTTTTT	CASRTSGSTGELFF
TRBD1	TRBV19	TRBJ1-2	TGTGCCAGTAGCCCGACAGGGTTAGGAGGCTACACCTTC	CASSPTGLGGYTF
-	TRBV28	TRBJ2-5	TGTGCCACCCAGCAGGGGGGCGGGGAGACCCAGTACTTC	CATQQGGGETQYF
-	TRBV6-5	TRBJ1-5	TGTGCCAGCAGGGGACCCAATCAGCCCCAGCATTTT	CASRGPNQPQHF
TRBD2	TRBV9	TRBJ2-1	TGTGCCAGCAGCGGGACTAGCGGGAGGTTCTACAATGAGCAGTTCTTC	CASSGTSGRFYNEQFF
TRBD1	TRBV11-1	TRBJ2-6	TGTGCCAGCAGCTCCACAGGGGGCGCTTACTCCTCTGGGGCCAACGTCCTGACTTTC	CASSSTGGAYSSGANVLTF